This entry is about one T cell receptor (beta chain). Its cognate antigen is unknown. These data come from a study of shared clonotypes between healthy human individuals. General observations from the study: Generation of non-shared clonotypes was less probable than generation of clonotypes shared by all four donors.

Method: immunoSEQ multiplex PCR; TCRdb's copy keeps in-frame clones and lacks some. The data hold approximately 2.1 million clones, with approximately 93% observed a single time. Recent acute infections and vaccinations were absent in the healthy HIV-negative adult donors. CD45RA+ naive and CD45RA-negative memory subsets were separated from CD4+ cells. There are 18 residues in the CDR3. In germline, CDR1 is SGHAT, CDR2 FQDESV (reference sequence). The V segment lost 5 bases and the J segment 6 bases; nucleotides outside the gene matches: 16. Sequencing used naive CD4+ T cells from PBMCs. As to subset: CD45RA+ positively selected. The TCR sequence derives from a young man in good health. Some clones in this sample may be carry-over from other donors' samples. This chain joins TRBV11-1 and TRBJ2-1; 10 bases line up with TRBD2. As DNA, the CDR3 is TGTGCCAGCAGCCATCACCTCGGGGCTAGCGGGAGACGCAATGAGCAGTTCTTC. It is translated as CASSHHLGASGRRNEQFF.